This T cell receptor (beta chain) was sequenced during a study of blood T cell repertoires in COVID-19. Overall study: Two negative PCRs, clearance, or symptom resolution characterized the recovered Cohort 3 donors. T cells, B-cell-depleted T cells, or PBMCs supplied cDNA or gDNA. The United States, Italy and Spain provided the acute and convalescent COVID-19 samples.

Under the authors' procedure: Reference gene primers were amplified, and this amplification served to estimate nucleated cell counts. TCRdb keeps only in-frame clones here, not all; method: immunoSEQ multiplex PCR. The V and J calls and the clone size are those of that table, but D and trimming were determined from the DNA. The table records approximately 210,000 clones, around 86% of them present only once. The clonotype comes from a man aged 30 to 39 in a cohort exposed to, infected with or recovered from COVID-19 (not recorded which). Sequenced sample: PBMCs or T cells enriched from blood (not recorded which).

CDR3: CASSLARSYEQYF. The DNA of the CDR3 is TGTGCCAGTAGTTTAGCCCGTTCCTACGAGCAGTACTTC. The V call is TRBV19, the J call TRBJ2-7; D unclear. CDR1 LNHDA and CDR2 SQIVND come from the germline V gene (reference sequence). This CDR3 is built from 13 residues. With 5 bases removed from V and 1 base from J, the gap between germline ends came to 9 bases.